The rows below give T cell receptor beta chains drawn from one sample of a study of blood T cell repertoires in COVID-19. The assay was immunoSEQ multiplex PCR, and TCRdb's table has in-frame clones only and misses some. The sample consists of 350,000 to 400,000 clones, roughly 87% of them appearing once. Input material: PBMCs or T cells enriched from blood (not recorded which). Receptors originate from a woman in her twenties or thirties who had recovered from COVID-19. The CDR3 runs from the conserved cysteine through the conserved F or W. D genes are given only for firm matches. Clone size, where shown, is once, few, many, or a class for clones that have expanded.

>NA|TRBV10-3|TRBJ2-1|NA
TGTGCCATCAATAGCGCGGGTTACAATGAGCAGTTCTTC
CAINSAGYNEQFF
>TRBD1|TRBV5-1|TRBJ1-2|NA
TGCGCCAGCAGCACGGACAGGGCCGTAGATGGCTACACCTTC
CASSTDRAVDGYTF
>TRBD1|TRBV5-4|TRBJ2-5|NA
TGTGCCAGCAGCCCGGACAGGTTTACTGAGACCCAGTACTTC
CASSPDRFTETQYF
>TRBD1|TRBV27|TRBJ2-5|NA
TGTGCCAGCAGTTCCAGGGGGCGAGAGACCCAGTACTTC
CASSSRGRETQYF
>NA|TRBV3-1/TRBV3-2|TRBJ2-3|once
TGTGCCAGCAGCCAAGAGGGAGTACGGGATACGCAGTATTTT
CASSQEGVRDTQYF
>NA|TRBV19|TRBJ1-1|once
TGTGCCAGTAGTATAGATCTCAACTGGTTGAACACTGAAGCTTTCTTT
CASSIDLNWLNTEAFF
>NA|TRBV3-1/TRBV3-2|TRBJ1-1|NA
TGTGCCAGCAGCTACCGGGGGGGGACTGAAGCTTTCTTT
CASSYRGGTEAFF
>TRBD2|TRBV5-4|TRBJ2-1|NA
TGTGCCAGCAGCCTAGGACCGGGGAGGGAAAACGATGAGCAGTTCTTC
CASSLGPGRENDEQFF
>TRBD1|TRBV5-1|TRBJ1-1|NA
TGCGCCAGCAGCTTGGCCCCAGGGGGTTCGCCTGAAGCTTTCTTT
CASSLAPGGSPEAFF
>TRBD2|TRBV2|TRBJ2-5|NA
TGTGCCACCGGGACTAGCGGGATTCACCAAGAGACCCAGTACTTC
CATGTSGIHQETQYF
>NA|TRBV5-1|TRBJ2-1|NA
TGCGCCAGCAGCGGCCTCCTCCCTGGCAATGAGCAGTTCTTC
CASSGLLPGNEQFF
>TRBD2|TRBV3-1/TRBV3-2|TRBJ2-2|NA
TGTGCCAGCAGCCAAGAGGGGAGAGGTAGCGGGAGTTGGACCGGGGAGCTGTTTTTT
CASSQEGRGSGSWTGELFF
>TRBD1|TRBV12-3/TRBV12-4|TRBJ2-5|NA
TGTGCCAGCAGCTGGACAGGGAGGGAGACCCAGTACTTC
CASSWTGRETQYF
>NA|TRBV11-1|TRBJ2-1|NA
TGTGCCAGCAGCTTAGCGGTCGGACAGCACAATGAGCAGTTCTTC
CASSLAVGQHNEQFF
>TRBD1|TRBV5-5|TRBJ2-7|NA
TGTGCCAGCAGCTTGGCCTTGGCAGGGGGTTTGGAAGAGCAGTACTTC
CASSLALAGGLEEQYF
>TRBD1|TRBV5-1|TRBJ1-1|NA
TGCGCCAGCAGCCCCCTGACAGGGGGCACTGAAGCTTTCTTT
CASSPLTGGTEAFF